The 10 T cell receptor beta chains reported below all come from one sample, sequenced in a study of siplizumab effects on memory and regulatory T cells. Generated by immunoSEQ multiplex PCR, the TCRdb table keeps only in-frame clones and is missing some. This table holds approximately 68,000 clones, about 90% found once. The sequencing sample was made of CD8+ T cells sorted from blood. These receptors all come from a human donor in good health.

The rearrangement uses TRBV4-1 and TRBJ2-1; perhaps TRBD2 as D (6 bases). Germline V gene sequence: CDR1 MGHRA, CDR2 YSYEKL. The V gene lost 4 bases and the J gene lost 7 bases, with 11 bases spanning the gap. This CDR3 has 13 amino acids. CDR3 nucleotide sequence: TGCGCCAGCAGCCGGGGAGGCGGTAATGAGCAGTTCTTC. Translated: CASSRGGGNEQFF.

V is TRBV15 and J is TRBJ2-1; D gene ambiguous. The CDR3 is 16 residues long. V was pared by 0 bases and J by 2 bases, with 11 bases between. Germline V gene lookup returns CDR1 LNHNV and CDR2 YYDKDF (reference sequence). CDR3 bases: TGTGCCACCAGCAGAGATCATCGGGCCCCCTACAATGAGCAGTTCTTC. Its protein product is CATSRDHRAPYNEQFF.

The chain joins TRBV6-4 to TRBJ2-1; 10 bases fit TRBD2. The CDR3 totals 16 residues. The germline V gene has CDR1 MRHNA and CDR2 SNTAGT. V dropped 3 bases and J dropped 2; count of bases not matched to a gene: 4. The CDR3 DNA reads TGTGCCAGCAGTGAGGATCTAGCGGGAGCCTACAATGAGCAGTTCTTC. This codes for CASSEDLAGAYNEQFF.

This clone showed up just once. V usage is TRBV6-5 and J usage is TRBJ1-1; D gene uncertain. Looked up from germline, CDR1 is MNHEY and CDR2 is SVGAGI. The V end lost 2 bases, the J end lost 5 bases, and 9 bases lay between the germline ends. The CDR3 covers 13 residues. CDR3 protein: CASSYQSGTEAFF. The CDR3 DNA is TGTGCCAGCAGTTACCAAAGTGGAACTGAAGCTTTCTTT.

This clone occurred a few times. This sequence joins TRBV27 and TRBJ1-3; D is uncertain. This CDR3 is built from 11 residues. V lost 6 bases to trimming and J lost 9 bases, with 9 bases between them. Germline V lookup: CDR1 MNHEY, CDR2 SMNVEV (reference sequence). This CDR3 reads CASREFGTIYF. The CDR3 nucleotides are TGTGCCAGCAGGGAGTTCGGCACCATATATTTT.

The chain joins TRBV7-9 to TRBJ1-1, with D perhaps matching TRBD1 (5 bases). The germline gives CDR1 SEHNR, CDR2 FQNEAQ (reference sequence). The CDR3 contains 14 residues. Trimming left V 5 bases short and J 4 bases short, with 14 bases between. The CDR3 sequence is CASSLQDGGTEAFF. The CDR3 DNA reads TGTGCCAGCAGCCTACAGGATGGGGGCACTGAAGCTTTCTTT.

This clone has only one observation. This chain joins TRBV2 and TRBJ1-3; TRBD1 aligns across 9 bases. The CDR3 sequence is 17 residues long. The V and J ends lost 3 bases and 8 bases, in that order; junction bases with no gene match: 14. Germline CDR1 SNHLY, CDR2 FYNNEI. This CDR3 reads CASSDPVGGDRADTIYF. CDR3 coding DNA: TGTGCCAGCAGTGACCCCGTTGGAGGGGACAGGGCGGACACCATATATTTT.

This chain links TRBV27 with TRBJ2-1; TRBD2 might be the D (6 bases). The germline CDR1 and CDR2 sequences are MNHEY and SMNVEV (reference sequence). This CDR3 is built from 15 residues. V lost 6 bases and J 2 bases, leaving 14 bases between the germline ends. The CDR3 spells CASSPTSLTYNEQFF. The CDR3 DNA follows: TGTGCCAGCAGCCCTACTAGCTTAACCTACAATGAGCAGTTCTTC.

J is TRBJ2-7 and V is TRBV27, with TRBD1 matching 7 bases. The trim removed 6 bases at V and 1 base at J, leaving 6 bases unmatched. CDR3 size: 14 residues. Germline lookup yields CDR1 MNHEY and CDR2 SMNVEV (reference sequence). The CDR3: CASRPTGLSYEQYF. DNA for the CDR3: TGTGCCAGCAGACCGACAGGGTTGTCCTACGAGCAGTACTTC.

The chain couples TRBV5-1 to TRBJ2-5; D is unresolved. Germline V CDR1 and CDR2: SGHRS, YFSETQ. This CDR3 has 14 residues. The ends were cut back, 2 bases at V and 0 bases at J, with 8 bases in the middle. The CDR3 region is CASSFGEYQETQYF. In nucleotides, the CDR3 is TGCGCCAGCAGCTTTGGCGAGTACCAAGAGACCCAGTACTTC.